The rows below give T cell receptor beta chains drawn from one sample of a study of shared clonotypes between healthy human individuals. Method: immunoSEQ multiplex PCR; TCRdb's copy keeps in-frame clones and lacks some. The sample carries about 2 million clones, 85% to 95% recorded once. The material sequenced was naive CD8+ T cells sorted from blood. These TCRs come from a man between 18 and 35 years old in good health. Each CDR3 is given with its conserved first and last residue. A D gene is named only where the DNA matches it firmly. Not every row has a clone size; where given, it reads once, few, many or a size class.

V gene: TRBV5-4
clone size: -
J gene: TRBJ1-1
D gene: -
CDR3 protein: CASSFFGGETEAFF
CDR3 DNA: TGTGCCAGCAGCTTTTTTGGGGGTGAGACTGAAGCTTTCTTT

V gene: TRBV5-4
clone size: -
J gene: TRBJ2-2
D gene: -
CDR3 protein: CASSPGDTGELFF
CDR3 DNA: TGTGCCAGCAGCCCCGGGGACACCGGGGAGCTGTTTTTT

V gene: TRBV6-1
clone size: -
J gene: TRBJ1-2
D gene: -
CDR3 protein: CASSEGSLGYTF
CDR3 DNA: TGTGCCAGCAGTGAGGGAAGTCTTGGCTACACCTTC

V gene: TRBV6-5
clone size: -
J gene: TRBJ1-5
D gene: -
CDR3 protein: CASSPDSLVLAQHF
CDR3 DNA: TGTGCCAGCAGCCCGGACAGTTTGGTTTTAGCCCAGCATTTT

V gene: TRBV25-1
clone size: -
J gene: TRBJ2-5
D gene: TRBD1
CDR3 protein: CASRGDREETQYF
CDR3 DNA: TGTGCCAGCAGGGGGGACAGAGAAGAGACCCAGTACTTC

V gene: TRBV7-9
clone size: -
J gene: TRBJ1-2
D gene: -
CDR3 protein: CASSLDGGLNYGYTF
CDR3 DNA: TGTGCCAGCAGCTTAGACGGGGGCCTTAACTATGGCTACACCTTC

V gene: TRBV7-2
clone size: -
J gene: TRBJ2-1
D gene: TRBD2
CDR3 protein: CASSLATGLDYNEQFF
CDR3 DNA: TGTGCCAGCAGCTTGGCAACGGGACTAGACTACAATGAGCAGTTCTTC

V gene: TRBV6-1
clone size: once
J gene: TRBJ2-3
D gene: -
CDR3 protein: CASSEAFFTSTDTQYF
CDR3 DNA: TGTGCCAGCAGTGAAGCCTTTTTTACTAGCACAGATACGCAGTATTTT

V gene: TRBV29-1
clone size: -
J gene: TRBJ2-1
D gene: -
CDR3 protein: CSVHGQISSYNKQFF
CDR3 DNA: TGCAGCGTCCACGGGCAGATTAGCTCCTACAATAAGCAGTTCTTC

V gene: TRBV9
clone size: -
J gene: TRBJ2-3
D gene: -
CDR3 protein: CASSVGWRIVDTDTQYF
CDR3 DNA: TGTGCCAGCAGCGTAGGGTGGCGGATAGTCGACACAGATACGCAGTATTTT

V gene: TRBV29-1
clone size: -
J gene: TRBJ1-2
D gene: -
CDR3 protein: CRRQGYGYTF
CDR3 DNA: TGCAGGAGGCAGGGCTATGGCTACACCTTC

V gene: TRBV2
clone size: -
J gene: TRBJ1-1
D gene: -
CDR3 protein: CASPWGSEAFF
CDR3 DNA: TGTGCCAGCCCGTGGGGGAGTGAAGCTTTCTTT

V gene: TRBV6-1
clone size: -
J gene: TRBJ2-7
D gene: TRBD2
CDR3 protein: CASLGGSRSPEQYF
CDR3 DNA: TGTGCCAGCCTGGGGGGGTCTAGAAGCCCCGAGCAGTACTTC

V gene: TRBV5-1
clone size: -
J gene: TRBJ2-1
D gene: -
CDR3 protein: CASSLRPASIDVNEQFF
CDR3 DNA: TGCGCCAGCAGCCTGCGACCCGCCTCGATCGACGTCAATGAGCAGTTCTTC

V gene: TRBV27
clone size: -
J gene: TRBJ2-7
D gene: -
CDR3 protein: CATAGTSYYEQYF
CDR3 DNA: TGTGCCACCGCCGGGACCAGTTACTACGAGCAGTACTTC

V gene: TRBV9
clone size: -
J gene: TRBJ1-3
D gene: -
CDR3 protein: CASSVEDSSSGNTIYF
CDR3 DNA: TGTGCCAGCAGCGTAGAGGACAGCAGCTCTGGAAACACCATATATTTT

V gene: TRBV6-6
clone size: -
J gene: TRBJ1-5
D gene: -
CDR3 protein: CASSQQGGNQPQHF
CDR3 DNA: TGTGCCAGCAGTCAACAGGGAGGAAATCAGCCCCAGCATTTT

V gene: TRBV11-1
clone size: -
J gene: TRBJ1-2
D gene: -
CDR3 protein: CASSLVGGEGYTF
CDR3 DNA: TGTGCCAGCAGCTTAGTAGGAGGGGAAGGCTACACCTTC

V gene: TRBV5-6
clone size: -
J gene: TRBJ2-5
D gene: -
CDR3 protein: CASSLMTSGGETQYF
CDR3 DNA: TGTGCCAGCAGCTTGATGACCTCCGGCGGGGAGACCCAGTACTTC

V gene: TRBV10-3
clone size: once
J gene: TRBJ2-5
D gene: TRBD2
CDR3 protein: CAISEGLAGAQETQYF
CDR3 DNA: TGTGCCATCAGTGAGGGACTAGCGGGGGCCCAAGAGACCCAGTACTTC

V gene: TRBV6-1
clone size: once
J gene: TRBJ2-7
D gene: -
CDR3 protein: CASSDFTGFAYEQYF
CDR3 DNA: TGTGCCAGCAGTGACTTTACGGGTTTTGCCTACGAGCAGTACTTC

V gene: TRBV6-5
clone size: -
J gene: TRBJ2-7
D gene: -
CDR3 protein: CASSIPGPISEQYF
CDR3 DNA: TGTGCCAGCAGTATTCCAGGGCCAATCTCCGAGCAGTACTTC

V gene: TRBV6-6
clone size: -
J gene: TRBJ2-7
D gene: -
CDR3 protein: CASSHGDFYEQYF
CDR3 DNA: TGTGCCAGCAGCCATGGGGACTTCTACGAGCAGTACTTC

V gene: TRBV4-1
clone size: -
J gene: TRBJ2-3
D gene: -
CDR3 protein: CASSFGGTDTQYF
CDR3 DNA: TGCGCCAGCAGCTTTGGAGGGACAGATACGCAGTATTTT

V gene: TRBV7-9
clone size: -
J gene: TRBJ2-5
D gene: -
CDR3 protein: CASSLEGGSSEETQYF
CDR3 DNA: TGTGCCAGCAGCCTAGAAGGGGGTTCGTCGGAAGAGACCCAGTACTTC

V gene: TRBV14
clone size: -
J gene: TRBJ2-5
D gene: TRBD2
CDR3 protein: CASSQDRGGIQETQYF
CDR3 DNA: TGTGCCAGCAGCCAAGATCGGGGAGGGATCCAAGAGACCCAGTACTTC

V gene: TRBV29-1
clone size: -
J gene: TRBJ2-2
D gene: -
CDR3 protein: CSVVSGTGELFF
CDR3 DNA: TGCAGCGTTGTATCGGGCACCGGGGAGCTGTTTTTT

V gene: TRBV28
clone size: -
J gene: TRBJ2-3
D gene: TRBD2
CDR3 protein: CASSSLTSGGYREDTQYF
CDR3 DNA: TGTGCCAGCAGTTCCCTGACTAGCGGGGGCTATCGGGAAGATACGCAGTATTTT

V gene: TRBV9
clone size: -
J gene: TRBJ2-1
D gene: TRBD2
CDR3 protein: CASSGERTSGYNEQFF
CDR3 DNA: TGTGCCAGCAGCGGGGAGAGGACTAGCGGCTACAATGAGCAGTTCTTC

V gene: TRBV10-2
clone size: -
J gene: TRBJ2-1
D gene: TRBD2
CDR3 protein: CASSDPSGGATHEQFF
CDR3 DNA: TGCGCCAGCAGTGACCCTAGCGGGGGGGCCACCCATGAGCAGTTCTTC

V gene: TRBV5-4
clone size: -
J gene: TRBJ2-3
D gene: -
CDR3 protein: CASSLDGGGPDTQYF
CDR3 DNA: TGTGCCAGCAGCTTGGATGGGGGGGGCCCAGATACGCAGTATTTT

V gene: TRBV5-4
clone size: once
J gene: TRBJ1-1
D gene: -
CDR3 protein: CASSFRGAGSTEAFF
CDR3 DNA: TGTGCCAGCAGCTTTCGGGGGGCTGGAAGCACTGAAGCTTTCTTT

V gene: TRBV7-9
clone size: -
J gene: TRBJ2-7
D gene: TRBD2
CDR3 protein: CASSFSGSSYEQYF
CDR3 DNA: TGTGCCAGCAGTTTCAGCGGGAGCTCCTACGAGCAGTACTTC

V gene: TRBV19
clone size: -
J gene: TRBJ1-5
D gene: TRBD1
CDR3 protein: CASSIDSWTGVGDQPQHF
CDR3 DNA: TGTGCCAGTAGTATAGATTCGTGGACAGGGGTAGGCGATCAGCCCCAGCATTTT

V gene: TRBV6-4
clone size: -
J gene: TRBJ2-7
D gene: TRBD2
CDR3 protein: CAADGGTYEQYF
CDR3 DNA: TGTGCCGCGGACGGGGGGACCTACGAGCAGTACTTC

V gene: TRBV28
clone size: -
J gene: TRBJ1-6
D gene: -
CDR3 protein: CASSLTLGNNSPLHF
CDR3 DNA: TGTGCCAGCAGTTTAACTCTAGGGAATAATTCACCCCTCCACTTT

V gene: TRBV27
clone size: -
J gene: TRBJ1-4
D gene: -
CDR3 protein: CASSNNGEKLFF
CDR3 DNA: TGTGCCAGCAGCAACAATGGGGAAAAACTGTTTTTT

V gene: TRBV27
clone size: -
J gene: TRBJ1-5
D gene: -
CDR3 protein: CASSPSWGGQPQHF
CDR3 DNA: TGTGCCAGCAGCCCTAGTTGGGGGGGTCAGCCCCAGCATTTT

V gene: TRBV19
clone size: -
J gene: TRBJ2-1
D gene: -
CDR3 protein: CASSQPGFNEQFF
CDR3 DNA: TGTGCCAGTAGTCAGCCTGGGTTCAATGAGCAGTTCTTC

V gene: TRBV2
clone size: once
J gene: TRBJ2-1
D gene: -
CDR3 protein: CASSLLPGGQFF
CDR3 DNA: TGTGCCAGCAGTCTGTTACCCGGGGGGCAGTTCTTC

V gene: TRBV5-1
clone size: -
J gene: TRBJ2-7
D gene: -
CDR3 protein: CASSLISYEQYF
CDR3 DNA: TGCGCCAGCAGCTTGATCTCCTACGAGCAGTACTTC

V gene: TRBV6-5
clone size: -
J gene: TRBJ2-1
D gene: -
CDR3 protein: CASSYLAGGDNEQFF
CDR3 DNA: TGTGCCAGCAGTTACCTGGCAGGGGGGGACAATGAGCAGTTCTTC

V gene: TRBV4-3
clone size: -
J gene: TRBJ1-5
D gene: -
CDR3 protein: CASSAGAYSNQPQHF
CDR3 DNA: TGCGCCAGCAGCGCCGGCGCATATAGCAATCAGCCCCAGCATTTT

V gene: TRBV7-6
clone size: -
J gene: TRBJ2-1
D gene: -
CDR3 protein: CASSQDIGNEQFF
CDR3 DNA: TGTGCCAGCAGCCAGGACATTGGCAATGAGCAGTTCTTC

V gene: TRBV7-9
clone size: -
J gene: TRBJ1-2
D gene: -
CDR3 protein: CASTTIFGTPESGYTF
CDR3 DNA: TGTGCCAGCACCACGATCTTCGGGACACCCGAAAGTGGCTACACCTTC

V gene: TRBV5-4
clone size: -
J gene: TRBJ2-6
D gene: -
CDR3 protein: CASFEPGTGANVLTF
CDR3 DNA: TGTGCCAGCTTTGAACCCGGGACTGGGGCCAACGTCCTGACTTTC

V gene: TRBV10-2
clone size: once
J gene: TRBJ2-2
D gene: -
CDR3 protein: CASRRDLGELFF
CDR3 DNA: TGCGCCAGCAGGAGGGATCTCGGTGAGCTGTTTTTT

V gene: TRBV11-2
clone size: -
J gene: TRBJ2-1
D gene: -
CDR3 protein: CASSATGNEQFF
CDR3 DNA: TGTGCCAGCAGCGCGACAGGAAATGAGCAGTTCTTC

V gene: TRBV7-9
clone size: -
J gene: TRBJ2-1
D gene: -
CDR3 protein: CASSLTGASGPSSYNEQFF
CDR3 DNA: TGTGCCAGCAGCTTGACAGGGGCTAGCGGGCCTAGCTCCTACAATGAGCAGTTCTTC

V gene: TRBV28
clone size: -
J gene: TRBJ2-7
D gene: -
CDR3 protein: CASSLEGGSYEQYF
CDR3 DNA: TGTGCCAGCAGTTTGGAGGGGGGATCCTACGAGCAGTACTTC

V gene: TRBV27
clone size: -
J gene: TRBJ1-4
D gene: TRBD1
CDR3 protein: CASSLSGGQGSEKLFF
CDR3 DNA: TGTGCCAGCAGTTTATCGGGGGGACAGGGAAGTGAAAAACTGTTTTTT

V gene: TRBV7-8
clone size: -
J gene: TRBJ2-2
D gene: -
CDR3 protein: CASSFRTGELFF
CDR3 DNA: TGTGCCAGCAGCTTCAGGACCGGGGAGCTGTTTTTT

V gene: TRBV7-2
clone size: -
J gene: TRBJ1-1
D gene: -
CDR3 protein: CASSPKRLSTDTEAFF
CDR3 DNA: TGTGCCAGCAGCCCAAAGAGGTTGTCCACTGACACTGAAGCTTTCTTT

V gene: TRBV6-5
clone size: -
J gene: TRBJ2-7
D gene: -
CDR3 protein: CASSYGQGYSYEQYF
CDR3 DNA: TGTGCCAGCAGTTACGGTCAGGGTTATTCCTACGAGCAGTACTTC

V gene: TRBV27
clone size: -
J gene: TRBJ2-7
D gene: -
CDR3 protein: CASSLGTSDVDEQYF
CDR3 DNA: TGTGCCAGCAGTTTAGGCACCTCGGATGTAGACGAGCAGTACTTC

V gene: TRBV14
clone size: -
J gene: TRBJ2-5
D gene: TRBD2
CDR3 protein: CASSLGGVPPYF
CDR3 DNA: TGTGCCAGCTCTTTGGGAGGGGTCCCCCCGTACTTC

V gene: TRBV19
clone size: -
J gene: TRBJ2-7
D gene: -
CDR3 protein: CASNSVQGHNEQYF
CDR3 DNA: TGTGCCAGTAATTCGGTACAGGGACATAACGAGCAGTACTTC

V gene: TRBV9
clone size: -
J gene: TRBJ2-3
D gene: -
CDR3 protein: CASSVSGLTDTQYF
CDR3 DNA: TGTGCCAGCAGCGTAAGCGGGCTAACAGATACGCAGTATTTT

V gene: TRBV25-1
clone size: -
J gene: TRBJ2-7
D gene: TRBD1
CDR3 protein: CASSEWGQGAGEQYF
CDR3 DNA: TGTGCCAGCAGTGAATGGGGACAGGGGGCGGGCGAGCAGTACTTC